This is a list of T cell receptor beta chains from one sample in a study of T cell responses to AZD1222 COVID-19 vaccine. Produced via immunoSEQ multiplex PCR; TCRdb's table is partial and in-frame only. The table lists about 60,000 clones, less than 90% of them singletons. The specimen was peripheral blood, collected on day 0 of AZD1222 vaccination. Receptors originate from an adult in good health. Each CDR3 is given with its conserved first and last residue. D genes are given only for firm matches. Not every row has a clone size; where given, it reads once, few, many or a size class.

J,length,size,V,D,DNA,CDR3
TRBJ1-1,15,once,TRBV4-1,TRBD1,TGCGCCAGCAGCCAAGAGGACAGGGTGATTACTGAAGCTTTCTTT,CASSQEDRVITEAFF
TRBJ2-3,17,.,TRBV18,TRBD1,TGTGCCAGCTCACTAGCGTCAGGGGGCGGTAGCACAGATACGCAGTATTTT,CASSLASGGGSTDTQYF
TRBJ2-1,17,.,TRBV7-3,TRBD2,TGTGCCAGCAGCACACAAAGGGGGGGACTAGGTTACAATGAGCAGTTCTTC,CASSTQRGGLGYNEQFF
TRBJ1-1,15,.,TRBV7-3,.,TGTGCCAGCAGCTACACCCACATAAGGAGCACTGAAGCTTTCTTT,CASSYTHIRSTEAFF
TRBJ2-3,16,.,TRBV28,TRBD2,TGTGCCAGCAGTTTTGGAGCGGGGGTCAGGGCAGATACGCAGTATTTT,CASSFGAGVRADTQYF
TRBJ2-7,13,.,TRBV29-1,.,TGCAGCGTTGAAGGAAGTGGGGTTGGCGAGCAGTACTTC,CSVEGSGVGEQYF
TRBJ2-5,15,.,TRBV25-1,.,TGTGCCAGCAGTGAATTAGGGGCAGGGGTAGAGACCCAGTACTTC,CASSELGAGVETQYF
TRBJ1-5,16,.,TRBV6-5,.,TGTGCCAGCAGTTACTCAAAACCCAGGAGCAATCAGCCCCAGCATTTT,CASSYSKPRSNQPQHF
TRBJ2-2,15,.,TRBV5-1,TRBD1,TGCGCCAGCAACCCGGACAGGGGAAACACCGGGGAGCTGTTTTTT,CASNPDRGNTGELFF
TRBJ2-3,17,.,TRBV7-2,TRBD2,TGTGCCAGCAGCTCCACCGGGACTAGCGGGCCCACAGATACGCAGTATTTT,CASSSTGTSGPTDTQYF
TRBJ2-3,15,large,TRBV4-2,.,TGTGCCAGCAGCCAAGAGTGGGGTCGCACAGATACGCAGTATTTT,CASSQEWGRTDTQYF
TRBJ1-1,13,.,TRBV10-3,.,TGTGCCATCAGTGGGGTCCTATCATCGAGAGCTTTCTTT,CAISGVLSSRAFF
TRBJ1-3,18,.,TRBV3-1/TRBV3-2,.,TGTGCCAGCAGCCAAGCCCCTAGGACAGTCAGGGTGGGAAACACCATATATTTT,CASSQAPRTVRVGNTIYF
TRBJ2-5,15,.,TRBV6-5,.,TGTGCCAGCAGTCAAACTTGGGGACGACAAGAGACCCAGTACTTC,CASSQTWGRQETQYF
TRBJ2-5,14,.,TRBV6-5,TRBD2,TGTGCCAGCAAGGCTAGCGGGGACCAAGAGACCCAGTACTTC,CASKASGDQETQYF
TRBJ2-7,13,once,TRBV6-5,.,TGTGCCAGCGCCTTAGACCATCCCTACGAGCAGTACTTC,CASALDHPYEQYF
TRBJ1-6,14,.,TRBV9,.,TGTGCCAGCAGCGCCGACAGGCGCAATTCACCCCTCCACTTT,CASSADRRNSPLHF
TRBJ1-4,14,once,TRBV5-6,.,TGTGCCAGCAGCTTCCTGGACGGGAATGAAAAACTGTTTTTT,CASSFLDGNEKLFF
TRBJ2-2,15,.,TRBV9,TRBD2,TGTGCCAGCAGCTCCCGGGGGGAGTGGGGCGGGGAGCTGTTTTTT,CASSSRGEWGGELFF
TRBJ2-7,17,.,TRBV21-1,.,TGTGCCAGCAGCAAAGGGAGGCAGGTATCCTTCTCCTACGAGCAGTACTTC,CASSKGRQVSFSYEQYF
TRBJ1-2,13,.,TRBV6-6,TRBD1,TGTGCCAGCAGTTTGTCAGGGGGCTATGGCTACACCTTC,CASSLSGGYGYTF
TRBJ1-6,14,.,TRBV6-5,TRBD1,TGTGCCAGCAGTTCGGACAGGGGGCAGTCACCCCTCCACTTT,CASSSDRGQSPLHF